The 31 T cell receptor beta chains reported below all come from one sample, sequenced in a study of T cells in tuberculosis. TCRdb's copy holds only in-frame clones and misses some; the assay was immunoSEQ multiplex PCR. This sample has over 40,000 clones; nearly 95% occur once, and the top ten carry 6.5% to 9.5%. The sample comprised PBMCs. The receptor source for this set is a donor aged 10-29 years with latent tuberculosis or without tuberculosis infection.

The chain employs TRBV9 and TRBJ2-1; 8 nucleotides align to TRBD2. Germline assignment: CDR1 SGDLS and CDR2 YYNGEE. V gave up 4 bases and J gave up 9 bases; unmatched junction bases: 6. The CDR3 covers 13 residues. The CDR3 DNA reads TGTGCCAGCAGCCCGGGGGGGCCGGTTGAGCAGTTCTTC. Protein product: CASSPGGPVEQFF. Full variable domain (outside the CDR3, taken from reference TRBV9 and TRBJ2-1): DSGVTQTPKHLITATGQRVTLRCSPRSGDLSVYWYQQSLDQGLQFLIQYYNGEERAKGNILERFSAQQFPDLHSELNLSSLELGDSALYFCASSPGGPVEQFFGPGTRLTVL.

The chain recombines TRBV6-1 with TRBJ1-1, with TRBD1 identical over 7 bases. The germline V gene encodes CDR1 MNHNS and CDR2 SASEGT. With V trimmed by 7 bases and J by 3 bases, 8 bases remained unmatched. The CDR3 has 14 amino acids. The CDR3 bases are TGTGCCAGCATCAGAGACAGGGCATACACTGAAGCTTTCTTT. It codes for CASIRDRAYTEAFF.

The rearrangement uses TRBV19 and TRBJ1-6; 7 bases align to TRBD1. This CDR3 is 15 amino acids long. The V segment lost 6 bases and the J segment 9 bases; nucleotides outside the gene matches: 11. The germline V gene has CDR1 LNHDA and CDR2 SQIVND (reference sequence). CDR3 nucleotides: TGTGCCAGTAGCACTTTATCACAGGGGACTTCACCCCTCCACTTT. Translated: CASSTLSQGTSPLHF.

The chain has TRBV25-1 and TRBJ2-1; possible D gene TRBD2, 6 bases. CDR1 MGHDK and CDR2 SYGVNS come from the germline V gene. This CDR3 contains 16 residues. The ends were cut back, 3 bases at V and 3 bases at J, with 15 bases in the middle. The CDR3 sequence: CASSDTGETYYNEQFF. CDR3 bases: TGTGCCAGCAGTGATACGGGGGAGACCTACTACAATGAGCAGTTCTTC.

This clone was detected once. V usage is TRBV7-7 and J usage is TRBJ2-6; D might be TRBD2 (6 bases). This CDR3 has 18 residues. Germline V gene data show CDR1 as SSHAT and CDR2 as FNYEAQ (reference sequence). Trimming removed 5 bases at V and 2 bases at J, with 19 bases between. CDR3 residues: CASSPEPPTSTGANVLTF. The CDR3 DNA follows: TGTGCCAGCAGCCCCGAACCCCCGACTAGTACTGGGGCCAACGTCCTGACTTTC.

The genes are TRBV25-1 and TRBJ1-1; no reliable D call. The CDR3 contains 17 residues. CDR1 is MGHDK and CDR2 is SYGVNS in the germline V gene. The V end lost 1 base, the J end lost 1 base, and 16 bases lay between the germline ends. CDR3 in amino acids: CASSELLGGRENTEAFF. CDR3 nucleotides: TGTGCCAGCAGTGAATTGTTGGGAGGGAGGGAGAACACTGAAGCTTTCTTT. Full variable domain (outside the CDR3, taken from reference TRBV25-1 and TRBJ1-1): EADIYQTPRYLVIGTGKKITLECSQTMGHDKMYWYQQDPGMELHLIHYSYGVNSTEKGDLSSESTVSRIRTEHFPLTLESARPSHTSQYLCASSELLGGRENTEAFFGQGTRLTVV.

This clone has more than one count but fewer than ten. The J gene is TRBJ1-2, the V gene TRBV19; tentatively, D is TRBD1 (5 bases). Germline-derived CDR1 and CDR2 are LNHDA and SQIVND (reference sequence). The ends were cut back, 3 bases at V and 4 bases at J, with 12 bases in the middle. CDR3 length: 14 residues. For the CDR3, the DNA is TGTGCCAGTAGTATCCAGGGATTGGGCTATGGCTACACCTTC. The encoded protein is CASSIQGLGYGYTF.

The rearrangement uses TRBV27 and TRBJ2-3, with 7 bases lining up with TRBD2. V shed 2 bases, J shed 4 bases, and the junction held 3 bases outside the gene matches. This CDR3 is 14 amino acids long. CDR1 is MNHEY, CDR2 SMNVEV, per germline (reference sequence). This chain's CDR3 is CASSLRDYSDTQYF. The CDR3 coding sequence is TGTGCCAGCAGTTTACGGGACTATTCAGATACGCAGTATTTT.

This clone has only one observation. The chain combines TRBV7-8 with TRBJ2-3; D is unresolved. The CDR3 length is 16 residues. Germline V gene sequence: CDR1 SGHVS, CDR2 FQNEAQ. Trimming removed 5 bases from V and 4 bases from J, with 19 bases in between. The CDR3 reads CASSALRHRQPDTQYF. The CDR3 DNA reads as TGTGCCAGCAGCGCGCTTAGGCATAGACAACCAGATACGCAGTATTTT.

The CDR3 sequence is CASSYLQGKLFF. The CDR3 DNA reads TGTGCCAGCAGTTACCTCCAGGGAAAACTGTTTTTT. The chain has TRBV6-5 and TRBJ1-4, with D possibly TRBD1 on 5 matching bases. The germline gives CDR1 MNHEY, CDR2 SVGAGI. Between the trimmed V and J ends, which lost 2 bases and 10 bases, there was a span of 8 bases. This CDR3 region has 12 residues.

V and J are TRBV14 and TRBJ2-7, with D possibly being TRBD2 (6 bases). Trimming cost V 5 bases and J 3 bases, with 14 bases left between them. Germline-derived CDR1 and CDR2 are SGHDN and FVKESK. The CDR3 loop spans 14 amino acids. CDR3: CASSVGLALYEQYF. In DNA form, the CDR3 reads TGTGCCAGCAGCGTAGGGCTAGCGCTCTACGAGCAGTACTTC.

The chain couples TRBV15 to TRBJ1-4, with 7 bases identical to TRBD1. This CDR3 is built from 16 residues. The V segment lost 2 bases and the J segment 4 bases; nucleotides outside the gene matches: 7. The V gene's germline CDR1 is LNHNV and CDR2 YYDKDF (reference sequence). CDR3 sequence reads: CATSRLPGQLNEKLFF. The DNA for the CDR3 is TGTGCCACCAGCAGATTACCGGGACAGCTTAATGAAAAACTGTTTTTT.

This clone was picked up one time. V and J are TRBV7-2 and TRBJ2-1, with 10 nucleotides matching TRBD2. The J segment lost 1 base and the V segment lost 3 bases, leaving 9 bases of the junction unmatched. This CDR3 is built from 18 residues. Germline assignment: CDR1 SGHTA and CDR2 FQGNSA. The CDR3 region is CASSLGASGSGSYNEQFF. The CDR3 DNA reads TGTGCCAGCAGCTTGGGTGCTAGCGGGAGTGGGTCCTACAATGAGCAGTTCTTC.

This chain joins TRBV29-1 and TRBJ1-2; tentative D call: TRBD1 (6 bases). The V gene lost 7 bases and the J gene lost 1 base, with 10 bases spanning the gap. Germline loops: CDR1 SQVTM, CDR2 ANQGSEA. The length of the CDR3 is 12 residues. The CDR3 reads CSERTVNYGYTF. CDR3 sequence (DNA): TGCAGCGAAAGGACAGTTAACTATGGCTACACCTTC.

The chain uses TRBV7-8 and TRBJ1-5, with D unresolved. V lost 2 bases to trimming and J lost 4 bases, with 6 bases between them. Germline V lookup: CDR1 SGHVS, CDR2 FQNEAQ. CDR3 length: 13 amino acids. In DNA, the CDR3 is TGTGCCAGCAGCTTAACCGGGAATCAGCCCCAGCATTTT. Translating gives CASSLTGNQPQHF.

CDR3 DNA: TGTGCCAGCAAAGAGGGAGGCTTCAGATACGAGCAGTACTTC. Its protein is CASKEGGFRYEQYF. The chain uses TRBV27 and TRBJ2-7; D perhaps matches TRBD2 (6 bases). V was clipped by 7 bases and J by 4 bases, with 17 bases between them. Germline V CDR1 and CDR2: MNHEY, SMNVEV (reference sequence). This CDR3 contains 14 residues.

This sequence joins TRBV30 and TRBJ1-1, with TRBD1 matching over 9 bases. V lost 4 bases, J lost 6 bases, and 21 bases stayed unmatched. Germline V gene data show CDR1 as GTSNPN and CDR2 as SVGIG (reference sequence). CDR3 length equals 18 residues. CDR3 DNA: TGTGCCTGGATAGGTGGGACAGGGTATCCCTGGCGAACCCCTGAAGCTTTCTTT. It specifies CAWIGGTGYPWRTPEAFF. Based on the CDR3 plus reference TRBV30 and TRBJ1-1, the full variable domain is SQTIHQWPATLVQPVGSPLSLECTVEGTSNPNLYWYRQAAGRGLQLLFYSVGIGQISSEVPQNLSASRPQDRQFILSSKKLLLSDSGFYLCAWIGGTGYPWRTPEAFFGQGTRLTVV.

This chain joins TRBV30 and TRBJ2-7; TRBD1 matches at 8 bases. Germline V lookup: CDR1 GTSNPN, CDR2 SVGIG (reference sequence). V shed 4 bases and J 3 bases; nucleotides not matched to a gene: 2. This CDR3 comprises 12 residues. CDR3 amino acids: CAWNTGGYEQYF. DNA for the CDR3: TGTGCCTGGAATACAGGGGGCTACGAGCAGTACTTC.

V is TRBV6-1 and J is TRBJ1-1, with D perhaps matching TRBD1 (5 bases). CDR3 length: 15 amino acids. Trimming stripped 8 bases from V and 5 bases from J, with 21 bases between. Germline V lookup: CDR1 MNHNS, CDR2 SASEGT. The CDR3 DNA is TGTGCCAGCGTCGAGACCGCGGGGGTCGGGACTGAAGCTTTCTTT. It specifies CASVETAGVGTEAFF.

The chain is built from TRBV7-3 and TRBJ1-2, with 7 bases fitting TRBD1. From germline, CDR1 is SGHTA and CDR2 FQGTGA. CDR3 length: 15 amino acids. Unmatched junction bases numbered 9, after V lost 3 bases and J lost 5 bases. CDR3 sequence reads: CASSFRDSNVYGYTF. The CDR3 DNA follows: TGTGCCAGCAGCTTCCGGGACAGCAACGTTTATGGCTACACCTTC.

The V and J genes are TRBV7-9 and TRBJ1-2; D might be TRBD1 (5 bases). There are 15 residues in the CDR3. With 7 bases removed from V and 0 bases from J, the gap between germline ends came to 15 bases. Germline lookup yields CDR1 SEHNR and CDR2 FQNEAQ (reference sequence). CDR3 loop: CASTDDLGPNYGYTF. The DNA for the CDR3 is TGTGCCAGCACCGACGACTTGGGGCCTAACTATGGCTACACCTTC.

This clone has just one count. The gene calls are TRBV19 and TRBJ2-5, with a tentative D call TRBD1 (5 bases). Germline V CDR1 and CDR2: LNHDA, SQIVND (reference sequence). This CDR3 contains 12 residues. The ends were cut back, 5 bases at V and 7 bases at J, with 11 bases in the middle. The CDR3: CASSSLQGTQYF. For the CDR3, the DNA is TGTGCCAGTAGTTCCTTGCAGGGGACCCAGTACTTC.

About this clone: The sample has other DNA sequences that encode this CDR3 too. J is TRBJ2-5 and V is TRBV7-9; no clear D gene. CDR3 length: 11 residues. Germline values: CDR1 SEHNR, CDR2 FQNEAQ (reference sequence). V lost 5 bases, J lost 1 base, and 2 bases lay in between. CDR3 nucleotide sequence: TGTGCCAGCAGCCTCCAAGAGACCCAGTACTTC. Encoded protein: CASSLQETQYF.

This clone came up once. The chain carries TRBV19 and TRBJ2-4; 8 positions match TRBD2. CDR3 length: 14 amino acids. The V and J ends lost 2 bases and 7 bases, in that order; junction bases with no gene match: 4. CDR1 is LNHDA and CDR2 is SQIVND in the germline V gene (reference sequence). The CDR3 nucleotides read TGTGCCAGTAGTATAACGGGGGGGCCGAACATTCAGTACTTC. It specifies CASSITGGPNIQYF. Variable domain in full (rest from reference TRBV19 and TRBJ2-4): DGGITQSPKYLFRKEGQNVTLSCEQNLNHDAMYWYRQDPGQGLRLIYYSQIVNDFQKGDIAEGYSVSREKKESFPLTVTSAQKNPTAFYLCASSITGGPNIQYFGAGTRLSVL.

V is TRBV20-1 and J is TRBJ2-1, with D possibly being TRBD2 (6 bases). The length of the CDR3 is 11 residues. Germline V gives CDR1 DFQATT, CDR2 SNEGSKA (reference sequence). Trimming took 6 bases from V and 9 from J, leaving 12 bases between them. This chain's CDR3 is CSAPGGGEQFF. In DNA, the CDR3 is TGCAGTGCCCCTGGGGGAGGTGAGCAGTTCTTC.

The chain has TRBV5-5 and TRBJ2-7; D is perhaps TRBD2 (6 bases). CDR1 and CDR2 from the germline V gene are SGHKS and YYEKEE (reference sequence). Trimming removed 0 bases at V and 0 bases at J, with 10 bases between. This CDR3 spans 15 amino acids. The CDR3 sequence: CASSLEAGSSYEQYF. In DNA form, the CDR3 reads TGTGCCAGCAGCTTGGAGGCGGGGAGCTCCTACGAGCAGTACTTC.

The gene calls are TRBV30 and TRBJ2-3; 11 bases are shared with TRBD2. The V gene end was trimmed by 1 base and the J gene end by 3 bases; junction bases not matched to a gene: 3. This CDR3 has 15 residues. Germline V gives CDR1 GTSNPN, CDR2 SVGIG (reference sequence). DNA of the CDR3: TGTGCCTGGAGTGAAACTAGCGGGAGAACAGATACGCAGTATTTT. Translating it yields CAWSETSGRTDTQYF.

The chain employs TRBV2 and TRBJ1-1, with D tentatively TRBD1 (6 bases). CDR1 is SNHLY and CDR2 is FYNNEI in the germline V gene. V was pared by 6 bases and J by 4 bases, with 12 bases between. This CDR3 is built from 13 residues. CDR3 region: CASRPDRITEAFF. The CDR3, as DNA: TGTGCCAGCAGACCCGACAGGATCACTGAAGCTTTCTTT.

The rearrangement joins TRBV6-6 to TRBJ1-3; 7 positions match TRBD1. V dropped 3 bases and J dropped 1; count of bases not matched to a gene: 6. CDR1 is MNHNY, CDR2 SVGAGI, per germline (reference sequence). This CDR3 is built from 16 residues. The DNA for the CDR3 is TGTGCCAGCAGTTATCACAGGGGTCGTTCTGGAAACACCATATATTTT. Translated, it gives CASSYHRGRSGNTIYF.

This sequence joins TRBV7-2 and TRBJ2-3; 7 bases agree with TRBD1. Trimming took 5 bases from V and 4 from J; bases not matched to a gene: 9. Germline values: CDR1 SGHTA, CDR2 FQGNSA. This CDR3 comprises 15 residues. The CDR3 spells CASSAGYRGPDTQYF. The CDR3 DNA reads TGTGCCAGCAGCGCTGGGTACAGGGGACCAGATACGCAGTATTTT.

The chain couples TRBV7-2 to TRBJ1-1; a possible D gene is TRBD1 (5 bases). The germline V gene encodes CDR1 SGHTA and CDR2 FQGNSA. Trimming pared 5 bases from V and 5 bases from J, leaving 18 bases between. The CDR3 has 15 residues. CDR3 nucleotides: TGTGCCAGCAGCCCCCGGGGGGGGTGGGGAACTGAAGCTTTCTTT. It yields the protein CASSPRGGWGTEAFF. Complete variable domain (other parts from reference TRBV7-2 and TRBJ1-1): GAGVSQSPSNKVTEKGKDVELRCDPISGHTALYWYRQSLGQGLEFLIYFQGNSAPDKSGLPSDRFSAERTGGSVSTLTIQRTQQEDSAVYLCASSPRGGWGTEAFFGQGTRLTVV.